Listed below are T cell receptor beta chains from one sample, sequenced in a study of human T cells and chemical hapten exposure. TCRdb ran MiXCR on the RACE reads and lists one entry per CDR3 protein. The sample has under 130,000 distinct CDR3 sequences, less than 45% seen once. The sample was whole blood, taken in connection with sensitization to the hapten diphenylcyclopropenone (DPC). Receptors were obtained from a man in his forties or fifties with alopecia areata. Some clones in this sample may be carry-over from other donors' samples. CDR3s include the opening cysteine and the closing phenylalanine or tryptophan. Each record gives: D gene, V gene, J gene, clone size, CDR3 DNA, CDR3 protein. The D gene is left open where the match is weak. The size field is filled for only some rows; it gives once, few, many or a size class.

>NA|TRBV4-3|TRBJ1-6|few
TGCGCCAGCAGCCGCGGACATGGGGATTCACCCCTCCACTTT
CASSRGHGDSPLHF
>NA|TRBV11-1|TRBJ2-5|NA
TGTGCCAGCAGCTTATGGGGACTTCAGGAGACCCAGTACTTC
CASSLWGLQETQYF
>TRBD2|TRBV7-2|TRBJ2-7|NA
TGTGCCAGCAGCCCCCAATTGACTAGCGGGAGTTCCCACGAGCAGTACTTC
CASSPQLTSGSSHEQYF
>TRBD2|TRBV7-9|TRBJ2-1|NA
TGTGCCAGCAGCTCTAGCGGGACTCCCTTCAATGAGCAGTTCTTC
CASSSSGTPFNEQFF
>TRBD2|TRBV6-5|TRBJ2-3|NA
TGTGCCAGCAGTTTAGCGGGAGCTCCCCCAGATACGCAGTATTTT
CASSLAGAPPDTQYF
>NA|TRBV11-3|TRBJ2-1|few
TGTGCCAGCAGCCTAGGGACGGATATCAGGCGTGAGCAGTTCTTC
CASSLGTDIRREQFF
>TRBD2|TRBV19|TRBJ2-1|NA
TGTGCCAGTAGTGTACTAGCGGGGATATACAATGAGCAGTTCTTC
CASSVLAGIYNEQFF
>NA|TRBV11-2|TRBJ1-1|few
TGTGCCAGCAGCTTAGTAGCAGGGAACACTGAAGCTTTCTTT
CASSLVAGNTEAFF
>TRBD2|TRBV29-1|TRBJ2-3|few
TGCAGCGTTGAAAGGGGAGGGGTTGGCACAGATACGCAGTATTTT
CSVERGGVGTDTQYF
>NA|TRBV7-9|TRBJ2-1|few
TGTGCCAGCAGCTTAAGGGAACTACACAATGAGCAGTTCTTC
CASSLRELHNEQFF
>TRBD2|TRBV6-5|TRBJ2-3|NA
TGTGCCAGCCCTAGACTAGCGGGAGACTCGAATACGCAGTATTTT
CASPRLAGDSNTQYF
>NA|TRBV19|TRBJ2-1|many
TGTGCCAGTAGTAGAGACCAACAACTTTACAATGAGCAGTTCTTC
CASSRDQQLYNEQFF
>TRBD1|TRBV6-5|TRBJ2-7|NA
TGTGCCAGCAGTTACACCATGGACAGGGGCTACGAGCAGTACTTC
CASSYTMDRGYEQYF
>NA|TRBV6-5|TRBJ2-4|NA
TGTGCCACCTCAGGGGGGGGCGAAAACATTCAGTACTTC
CATSGGGENIQYF
>NA|TRBV27|TRBJ1-1|few
TGTGCCAGCAGTCCCCACCCCCCCAGGGGAAGGACTGAAGCTTTCTTT
CASSPHPPRGRTEAFF
>NA|TRBV12-3/TRBV12-4|TRBJ2-5|few
TGTGCCAGCAGTTCGGTCGAGACCCAGTACTTC
CASSSVETQYF
>TRBD1|TRBV29-1|TRBJ1-2|NA
TGCAGCGTTGAAGCAGGGGGTAACTATGGCTACACCTTC
CSVEAGGNYGYTF
>TRBD1|TRBV5-1|TRBJ2-5|NA
TGCGCCAGCAGCTTGGCCGGGGGACAGGCTAGAGGAGAGACCCAGTACTTC
CASSLAGGQARGETQYF
>TRBD2|TRBV6-5|TRBJ2-3|NA
TGTGCCAGCAGTTACTCGTTTGTGGCGGGAGGGCCCACAGATACGCAGTATTTT
CASSYSFVAGGPTDTQYF
>NA|TRBV24-1|TRBJ2-3|NA
TGTGCCACCAGTGATCCTCCTCGGACAAACACAGATACGCAGTATTTT
CATSDPPRTNTDTQYF
>NA|TRBV7-2|TRBJ1-1|NA
TGTGCCACTACGCCCTTTTTGGGGGATAGCGGTGAAGCTTTCTTT
CATTPFLGDSGEAFF
>NA|TRBV5-4|TRBJ1-1|NA
TGTGCCAGCAGCTACCAGGGGAACACTGAAGCTTTCTTT
CASSYQGNTEAFF
>NA|TRBV6-5|TRBJ2-7|NA
TGTGCCAGCAGCCCAGGGGGGGGGAGGCTCTACGAGCAGTACTTC
CASSPGGGRLYEQYF
>NA|TRBV11-3|TRBJ2-3|NA
TGTGCCAGCAGCGTGGGATCATCCACAGATACGCAGTATTTT
CASSVGSSTDTQYF
>NA|TRBV29-1|TRBJ2-5|NA
TGCAGCGTAAACATGGTCCAAGAGACCCAGTACTTC
CSVNMVQETQYF
>NA|TRBV9|TRBJ2-7|NA
TGTGCCAGCAGCGTAGACGCCGACTCCTACGAGCAGTACTTC
CASSVDADSYEQYF
>NA|TRBV6-2/TRBV6-3|TRBJ1-1|NA
TGTGCCAGCAGCCCCTGGGTCTTAGGAACTGAAGCTTTCTTT
CASSPWVLGTEAFF
>NA|TRBV12-3/TRBV12-4|TRBJ2-4|once
TGTGCCAGCAGTCCCTCGAGGGCCTTGAACATTCAGTACTTC
CASSPSRALNIQYF
>NA|TRBV10-3|TRBJ1-6|NA
TGTGCCATCAGTGGTAGGACTCCCTCACCCCTCCACTTT
CAISGRTPSPLHF
>NA|TRBV20-1|TRBJ2-1|NA
TGCAGTGCTAGAGGGGCAGGGTACTACAATGAGCAGTTCTTC
CSARGAGYYNEQFF
>TRBD2|TRBV5-1|TRBJ2-1|few
TGCGCCAGCAGCTTGAGTGTAGCGGGAGTGTCCAATGAGCAGTTCTTC
CASSLSVAGVSNEQFF
>NA|TRBV14|TRBJ2-5|NA
TGTGCCAGCAGCCGAGCAACCACAGATCCTGGGCGATTC
CASSRATTDPGRF
>TRBD1|TRBV20-1|TRBJ2-2|many
TGCAGTGCTCAAGACGGGACAGGCACCGGGGAGCTGTTTTTT
CSAQDGTGTGELFF
>NA|TRBV4-3|TRBJ2-3|once
TGCGCCAGCAGCCCCACTAGCACAGATACGCAGTATTTT
CASSPTSTDTQYF
>NA|TRBV20-1|TRBJ2-7|once
TGCAGTGCTAGTTTCGGCGGGTGGGAGCAGTACTTC
CSASFGGWEQYF
>NA|TRBV10-3|TRBJ2-1|few
TGTGCCATCAGTGAGTCCCCCGAGCAGTTCTTC
CAISESPEQFF
>NA|TRBV20-1|TRBJ2-3|NA
TGCAGTGCTAGGTCAGGGGCTCGCACAGATACGCAGTATTTT
CSARSGARTDTQYF
>TRBD1|TRBV7-2|TRBJ2-7|few
TGTGCCAGCAGCTTAGCAGGACAGGGGGCATCCTACGAGCAGTACTTC
CASSLAGQGASYEQYF
>NA|TRBV9|TRBJ1-6|few
TGTGCCAGCAGCGCTCGGATCGGGGAGTCACCCCTCCACTTT
CASSARIGESPLHF
>NA|TRBV3-1|TRBJ2-7|few
TGTGCCAGCAGCCCAAGTGGAGGGAGAGGGACCTACGAGCAGTACTTC
CASSPSGGRGTYEQYF
>NA|TRBV5-1|TRBJ2-5|few
TGCGCCAGCAGCCGGACAGAAGAGACCCAGTACTTC
CASSRTEETQYF
>TRBD1|TRBV6-5|TRBJ2-1|NA
TGTGCCAGCAGTTCCCGACAGGGGAGGTTCTTC
CASSSRQGRFF
>NA|TRBV5-1|TRBJ2-7|NA
TGCGCCAGCTCGCCCCCCTACGAGCAGTACTTC
CASSPPYEQYF
>TRBD1|TRBV27|TRBJ2-1|NA
TGTGCCAGCAGTTTGTACCAGGGGGTAATTTACAATGAGCAGTTCTTC
CASSLYQGVIYNEQFF
>NA|TRBV5-6|TRBJ2-7|NA
TGTGCCAGCAGCTTCCGGGACAAAGCCTACGAGCAGTACTTC
CASSFRDKAYEQYF
>NA|TRBV6-1|TRBJ1-2|NA
TGTGCCAGCAGTGATAGGGGTCAGGGCTATGGCTACACCTTC
CASSDRGQGYGYTF
>NA|TRBV4-2|TRBJ2-2|NA
TGTGCCAGCAGCCAAGGACAGGGAAGCGCCGGGAGCTCAGGGGAGCTGTTTTTT
CASSQGQGSAGSSGELFF
>NA|TRBV9|TRBJ2-3|NA
TGTGCCAGCAGCGTAGATAAGAGGGAGGCCAAGAGAGCGCAGTATTTT
CASSVDKREAKRAQYF